This T cell receptor (beta chain) comes out of a study of cytomegalovirus exposure and HLA in healthy donors. General study findings and limits: Later on, a genetic analysis was performed. It linked a missense variant in DCLRE1C with V- and J-gene trimming of TCR beta.

Comments on this clone: Its antigen is not known.

V was clipped by 6 bases and J by 4 bases, with 19 bases between them. The CDR3 totals 15 residues. Germline CDR1 is MNHEY and CDR2 is SVGAGI. The primer mix had 60 Vbeta and 13 Jbeta primers. Some clones are missing from TCRdb's copy, which holds only in-frame ones; the method was immunoSEQ multiplex PCR. The sample lists some 160,000 clones; roughly 87% were seen once. This TCR was sampled from a woman in her forties or fifties in good health and CMV-seronegative. The rearrangement links TRBV6-5 to TRBJ2-7, with a possible D match to TRBD2 (6 bases). The sequencing sample was made of PBMCs. DNA of the CDR3: TGTGCCAGCAGGACAAACCGAAAAGGAGGGTACGAGCAGTACTTC. Amino acids: CASRTNRKGGYEQYF.